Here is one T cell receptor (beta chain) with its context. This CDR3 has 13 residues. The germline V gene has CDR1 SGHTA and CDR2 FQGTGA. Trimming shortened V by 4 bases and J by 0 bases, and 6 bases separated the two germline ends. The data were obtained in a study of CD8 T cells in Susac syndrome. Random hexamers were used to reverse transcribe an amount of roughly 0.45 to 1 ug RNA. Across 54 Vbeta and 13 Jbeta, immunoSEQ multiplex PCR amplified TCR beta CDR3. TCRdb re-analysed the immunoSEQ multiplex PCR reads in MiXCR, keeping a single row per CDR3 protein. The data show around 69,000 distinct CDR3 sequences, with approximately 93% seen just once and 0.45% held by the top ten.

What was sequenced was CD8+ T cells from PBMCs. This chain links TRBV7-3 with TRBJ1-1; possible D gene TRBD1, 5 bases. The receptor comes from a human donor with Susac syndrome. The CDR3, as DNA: TGTGCCAGCAGCTCGACAGTGAACACTGAAGCTTTCTTT. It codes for CASSSTVNTEAFF.